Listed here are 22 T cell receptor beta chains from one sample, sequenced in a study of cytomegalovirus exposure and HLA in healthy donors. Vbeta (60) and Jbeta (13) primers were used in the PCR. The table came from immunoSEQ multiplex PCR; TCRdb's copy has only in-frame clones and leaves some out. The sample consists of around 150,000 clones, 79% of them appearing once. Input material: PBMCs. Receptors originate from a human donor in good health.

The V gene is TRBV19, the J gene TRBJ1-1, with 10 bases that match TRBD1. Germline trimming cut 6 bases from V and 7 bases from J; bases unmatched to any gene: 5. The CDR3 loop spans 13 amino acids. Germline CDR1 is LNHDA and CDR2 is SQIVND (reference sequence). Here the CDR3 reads CASRQDRGREAFF. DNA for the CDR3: TGTGCCAGTAGGCAAGACAGGGGGCGTGAAGCTTTCTTT.

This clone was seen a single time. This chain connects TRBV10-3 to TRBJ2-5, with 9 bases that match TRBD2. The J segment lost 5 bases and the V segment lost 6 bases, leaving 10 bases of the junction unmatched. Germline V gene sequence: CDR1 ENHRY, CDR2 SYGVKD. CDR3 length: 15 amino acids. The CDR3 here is CAISLTSGGRETQYF. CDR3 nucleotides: TGTGCCATCAGCTTGACTAGCGGCGGAAGGGAGACCCAGTACTTC.

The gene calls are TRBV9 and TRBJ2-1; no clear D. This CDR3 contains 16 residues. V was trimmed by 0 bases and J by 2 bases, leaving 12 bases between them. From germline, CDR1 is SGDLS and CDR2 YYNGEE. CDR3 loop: CASSVEARRTYNEQFF. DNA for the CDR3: TGTGCCAGCAGCGTAGAGGCTAGGAGAACCTACAATGAGCAGTTCTTC.

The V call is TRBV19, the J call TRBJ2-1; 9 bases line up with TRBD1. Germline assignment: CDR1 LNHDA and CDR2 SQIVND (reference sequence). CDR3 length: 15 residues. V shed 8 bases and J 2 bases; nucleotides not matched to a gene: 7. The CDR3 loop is CASQARDRAYNEQFF. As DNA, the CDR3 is TGTGCCAGTCAAGCCCGGGACAGGGCCTACAATGAGCAGTTCTTC.

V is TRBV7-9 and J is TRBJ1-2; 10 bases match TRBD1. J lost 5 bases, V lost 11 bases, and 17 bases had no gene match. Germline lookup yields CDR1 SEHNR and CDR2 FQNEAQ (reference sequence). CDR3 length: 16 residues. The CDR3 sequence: CAAAASGTGEGYGYTF. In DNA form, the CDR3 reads TGTGCCGCCGCCGCCTCCGGGACAGGGGAGGGTTATGGCTACACCTTC.

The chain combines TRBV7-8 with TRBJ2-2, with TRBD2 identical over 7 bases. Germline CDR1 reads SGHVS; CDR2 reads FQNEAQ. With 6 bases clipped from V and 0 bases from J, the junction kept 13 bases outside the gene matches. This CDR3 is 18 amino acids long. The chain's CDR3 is CASSLVASGAANTGELFF. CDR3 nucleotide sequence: TGTGCCAGCAGTCTAGTGGCTAGCGGAGCGGCGAACACCGGGGAGCTGTTTTTT.

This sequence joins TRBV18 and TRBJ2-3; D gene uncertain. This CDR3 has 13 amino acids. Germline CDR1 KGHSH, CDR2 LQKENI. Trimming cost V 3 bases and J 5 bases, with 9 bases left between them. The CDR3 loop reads CASSPSGGDTQYF. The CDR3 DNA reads TGTGCCAGCTCACCGTCAGGTGGAGATACGCAGTATTTT.

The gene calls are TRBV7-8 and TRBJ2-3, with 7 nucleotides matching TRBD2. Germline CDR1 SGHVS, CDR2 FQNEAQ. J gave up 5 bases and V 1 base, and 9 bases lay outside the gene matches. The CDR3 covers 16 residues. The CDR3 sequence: CASSLVPAGSGDTQYF. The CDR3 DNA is TGTGCCAGCAGCTTAGTGCCAGCGGGGTCAGGAGATACGCAGTATTTT.

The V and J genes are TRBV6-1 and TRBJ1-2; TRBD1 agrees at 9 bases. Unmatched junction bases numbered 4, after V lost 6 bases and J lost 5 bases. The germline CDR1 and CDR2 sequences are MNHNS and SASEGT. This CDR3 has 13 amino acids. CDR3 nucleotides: TGTGCCAGCAGGACAGGGGGGGTGTATGGCTACACCTTC. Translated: CASRTGGVYGYTF.

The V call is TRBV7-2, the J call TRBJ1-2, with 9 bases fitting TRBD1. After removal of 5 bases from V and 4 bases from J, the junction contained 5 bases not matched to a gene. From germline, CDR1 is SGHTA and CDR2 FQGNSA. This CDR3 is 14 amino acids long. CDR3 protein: CASSMGQGGYGYTF. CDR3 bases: TGTGCCAGCAGCATGGGACAGGGCGGCTATGGCTACACCTTC.

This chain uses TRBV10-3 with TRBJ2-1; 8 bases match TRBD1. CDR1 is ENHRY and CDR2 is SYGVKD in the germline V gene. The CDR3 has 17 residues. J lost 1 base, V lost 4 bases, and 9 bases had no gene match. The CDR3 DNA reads TGTGCCATCAGTGTAGGAACAGGGGGGCAATCCTACAATGAGCAGTTCTTC. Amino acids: CAISVGTGGQSYNEQFF.

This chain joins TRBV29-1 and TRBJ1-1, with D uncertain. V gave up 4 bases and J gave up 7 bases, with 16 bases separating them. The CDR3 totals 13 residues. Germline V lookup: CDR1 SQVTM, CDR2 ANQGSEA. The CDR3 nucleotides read TGCAGCGTTGGCACGGACCGGGAGGGTGAAGCTTTCTTT. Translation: CSVGTDREGEAFF.

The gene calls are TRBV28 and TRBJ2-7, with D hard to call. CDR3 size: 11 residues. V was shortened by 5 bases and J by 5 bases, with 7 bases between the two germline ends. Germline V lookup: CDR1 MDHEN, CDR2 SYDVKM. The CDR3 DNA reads TGTGCCAGCAGTCCCCTTAACGAGCAGTACTTC. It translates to CASSPLNEQYF. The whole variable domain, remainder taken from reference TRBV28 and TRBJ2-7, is DVKVTQSSRYLVKRTGEKVFLECVQDMDHENMFWYRQDPGLGLRLIYFSYDVKMKEKGDIPEGYSVSREKKERFSLILESASTNQTSMYLCASSPLNEQYFGPGTRLTVT.

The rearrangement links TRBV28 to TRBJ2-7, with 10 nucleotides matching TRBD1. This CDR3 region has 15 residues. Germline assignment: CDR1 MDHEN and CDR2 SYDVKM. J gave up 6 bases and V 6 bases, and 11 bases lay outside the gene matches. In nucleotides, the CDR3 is TGTGCCAGCAGGGGGGCCGGGACAGGGGAAGGCGAGCAGTACTTC. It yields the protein CASRGAGTGEGEQYF.

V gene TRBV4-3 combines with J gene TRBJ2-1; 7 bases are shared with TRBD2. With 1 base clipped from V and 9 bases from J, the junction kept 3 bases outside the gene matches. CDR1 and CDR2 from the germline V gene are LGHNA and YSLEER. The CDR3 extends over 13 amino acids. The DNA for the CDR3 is TGCGCCAGCAGCCAAGGGTCTAGCGGTGAGCAGTTCTTC. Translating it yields CASSQGSSGEQFF.

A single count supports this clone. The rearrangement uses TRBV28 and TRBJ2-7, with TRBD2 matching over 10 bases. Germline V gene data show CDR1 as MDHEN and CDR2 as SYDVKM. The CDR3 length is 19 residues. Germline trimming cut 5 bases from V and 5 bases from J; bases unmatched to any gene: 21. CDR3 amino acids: CASSPTRGLASGSSHEQYF. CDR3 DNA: TGTGCCAGCAGTCCAACTAGAGGGCTGGCTAGCGGGAGTTCCCACGAGCAGTACTTC.

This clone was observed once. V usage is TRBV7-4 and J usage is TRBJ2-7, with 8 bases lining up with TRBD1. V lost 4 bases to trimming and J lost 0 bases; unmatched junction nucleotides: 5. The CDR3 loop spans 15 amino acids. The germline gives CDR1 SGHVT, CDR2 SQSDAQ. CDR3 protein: CASSSPGGASYEQYF. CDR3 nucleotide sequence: TGTGCCAGCAGCTCCCCAGGGGGCGCCTCCTACGAGCAGTACTTC.

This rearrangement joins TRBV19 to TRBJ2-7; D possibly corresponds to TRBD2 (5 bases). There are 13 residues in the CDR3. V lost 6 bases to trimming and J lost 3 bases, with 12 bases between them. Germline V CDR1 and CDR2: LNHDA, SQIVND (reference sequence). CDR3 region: CASSKSGFYEQYF. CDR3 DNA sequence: TGTGCCAGTAGCAAAAGCGGTTTCTACGAGCAGTACTTC.

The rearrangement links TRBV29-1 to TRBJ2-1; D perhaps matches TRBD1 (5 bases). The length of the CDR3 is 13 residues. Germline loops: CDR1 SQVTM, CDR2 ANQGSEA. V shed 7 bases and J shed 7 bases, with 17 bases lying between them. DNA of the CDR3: TGCAGCGCCGAACGCAGGGTTTTGAATGAGCAGTTCTTC. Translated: CSAERRVLNEQFF.

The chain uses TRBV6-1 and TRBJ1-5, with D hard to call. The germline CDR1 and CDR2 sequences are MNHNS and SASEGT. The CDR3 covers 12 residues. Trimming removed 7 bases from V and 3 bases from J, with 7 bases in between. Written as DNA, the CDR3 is TGTGCCAGCACCAAAAACAATCAGCCCCAGCATTTT. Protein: CASTKNNQPQHF.

The CDR3, as DNA: TGCAGCGTCGCGGTGGCTAGCGGGAGGGCAATGGAACTTTGCGAGCAGTACTTC. It is translated as CSVAVASGRAMELCEQYF. This chain uses TRBV29-1 with TRBJ2-7, with 12 bases that match TRBD2. Looked up from germline, CDR1 is SQVTM and CDR2 is ANQGSEA. The CDR3 runs to 18 residues. The J segment lost 6 bases and the V segment lost 6 bases, leaving 21 bases of the junction unmatched.

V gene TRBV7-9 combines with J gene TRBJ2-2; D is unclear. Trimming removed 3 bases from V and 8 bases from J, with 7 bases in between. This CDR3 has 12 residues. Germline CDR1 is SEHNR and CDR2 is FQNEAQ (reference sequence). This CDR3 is CASSFVSGELFF. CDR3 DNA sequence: TGTGCCAGCAGCTTTGTTTCAGGGGAGCTGTTTTTT.